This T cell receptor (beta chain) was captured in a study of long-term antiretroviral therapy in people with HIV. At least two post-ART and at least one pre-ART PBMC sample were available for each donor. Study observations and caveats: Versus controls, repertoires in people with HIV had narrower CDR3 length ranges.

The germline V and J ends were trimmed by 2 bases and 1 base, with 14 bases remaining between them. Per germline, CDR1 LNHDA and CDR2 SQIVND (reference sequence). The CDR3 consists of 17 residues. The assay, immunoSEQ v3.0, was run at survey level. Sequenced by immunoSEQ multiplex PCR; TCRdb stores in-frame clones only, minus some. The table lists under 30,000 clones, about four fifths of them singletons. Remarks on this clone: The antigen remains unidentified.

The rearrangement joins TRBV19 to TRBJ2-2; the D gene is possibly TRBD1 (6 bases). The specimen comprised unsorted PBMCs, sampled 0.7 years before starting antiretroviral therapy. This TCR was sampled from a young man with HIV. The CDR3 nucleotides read TGTGCCAGTAGTATACTCGCCGGGACAAAGAACACCGGGGAGCTGTTTTTT. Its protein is CASSILAGTKNTGELFF.